The sample holds many counts of the clone carrying this T cell receptor beta chain. The missing CDR3 end, 3 residues past where the read stops, is filled in from the germline J gene. V gave up 0 bases and J gave up 1 base, with 6 bases separating them. The CDR3 is 13 amino acids. Germline V gene data show CDR1 as DFQATT and CDR2 as SNEGSKA (reference sequence). The data belong to a study of T cell clonality in common variable immunodeficiency. Donors gave roughly 5 to 8 ml heparinized peripheral whole blood. Assay used: immunoSEQ multiplex PCR; TCRdb lists only in-frame clones, some missing. This sample has around 34,000 clones and no singletons, with about 1% in the ten largest.

The sequence was obtained from a person aged 18 to 75 in good health. The chain recombines TRBV20-1 with TRBJ1-1; D ambiguous. Sequencing used peripheral blood mononuclear cells. CDR3 DNA, as far as it was read: TGCAGTGCTAGAGATCGGGGGAACACTGAA. Protein sequence: CSARDRGNTE. The entire CDR3 is CSARDRGNTEAFF.